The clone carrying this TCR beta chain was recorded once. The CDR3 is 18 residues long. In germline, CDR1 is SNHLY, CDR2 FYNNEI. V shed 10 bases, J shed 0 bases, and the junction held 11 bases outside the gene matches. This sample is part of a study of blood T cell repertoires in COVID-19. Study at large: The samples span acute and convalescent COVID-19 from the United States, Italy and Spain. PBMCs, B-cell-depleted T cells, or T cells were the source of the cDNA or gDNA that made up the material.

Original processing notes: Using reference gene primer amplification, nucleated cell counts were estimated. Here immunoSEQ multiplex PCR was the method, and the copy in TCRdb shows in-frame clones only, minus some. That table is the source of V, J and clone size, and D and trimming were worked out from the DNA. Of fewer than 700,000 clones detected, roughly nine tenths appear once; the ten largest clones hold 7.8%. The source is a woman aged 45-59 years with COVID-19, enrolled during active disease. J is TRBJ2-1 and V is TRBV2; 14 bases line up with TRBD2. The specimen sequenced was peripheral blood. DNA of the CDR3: TGTGCCACGTTGACTAGCGGGGGGGTAAGAAGCTCCTACAATGAGCAGTTCTTC. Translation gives CATLTSGGVRSSYNEQFF. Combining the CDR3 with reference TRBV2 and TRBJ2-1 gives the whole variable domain EPEVTQTPSHQVTQMGQEVILRCVPISNHLYFYWYRQILGQKVEFLVSFYNNEISEKSEIFDDQFSVERPDGSNFTLKIRSTKLEDSAMYFCATLTSGGVRSSYNEQFFGPGTRLTVL.